This T cell receptor beta chain originates from a study of OX40 agonist ivuxolimab in advanced cancers. Germline V lookup: CDR1 SEHNR, CDR2 FQNEAQ (reference sequence). The length of the CDR3 is 17 residues. Trimming removed 1 base from V and 2 bases from J, with 16 bases in between. Using immunoSEQ multiplex PCR, the repertoire was profiled, and TCRdb retains in-frame clones only, with some absent. Here the sample spans 63,000 or so clones, approximately 84% being singletons. A word on this clone: Antigen: not known.

Study findings and constraints: Partial responders receiving 0.1-3.0 mg/kg showed among the lowest clonal expansion.

This TCR was recovered from an adult with an advanced solid tumor such as melanoma, head and neck, liver or kidney cancer. The sequencing here drew on CD4+ or CD8+ T cells sorted from blood, taken in a trial of the OX40 agonist ivuxolimab. The gene calls are TRBV7-9 and TRBJ2-3; TRBD2 is a possible D gene (7 bases). Here the CDR3 reads CASSLVGGAPPTDTQYF. The CDR3 bases are TGTGCCAGCAGCTTAGTTGGGGGGGCCCCCCCCACAGATACGCAGTATTTT.